The 17 T cell receptor beta chains below were found in one sample sequenced in a study of blood T cell repertoires in COVID-19. This table comes from immunoSEQ multiplex PCR, and its TCRdb copy is limited to in-frame clones, with some not included. The sample shows 190,000 or so clones, 65% to 85% of them seen only once. Material: PBMCs or T cells enriched from blood (not recorded which). These receptors all come from a man in his forties or fifties who had recovered from COVID-19.

The chain recombines TRBV7-8 with TRBJ2-7; D possibly corresponds to TRBD2 (6 bases). CDR1 is SGHVS, CDR2 FQNEAQ, per germline. The CDR3 sequence is 17 residues long. The V and J ends lost 5 bases and 4 bases respectively, with 24 bases between them. This CDR3 reads CASSPRVRKEGRYEQYF. The CDR3 bases are TGTGCCAGCAGCCCACGGGTGAGGAAAGAGGGGAGGTACGAGCAGTACTTC.

This clone appeared once. The chain links TRBV19 to TRBJ1-1, with D tentatively TRBD1 (5 bases). Germline V gene sequence: CDR1 LNHDA, CDR2 SQIVND (reference sequence). The CDR3 runs 14 residues. The germline V and J ends were trimmed by 6 bases and 3 bases, with 14 bases remaining between them. CDR3 region: CASRVGDSDTEAFF. The CDR3 region has the DNA TGTGCCAGTAGAGTGGGGGACTCGGACACTGAAGCTTTCTTT.

The chain links TRBV3-1 (or the pseudogene TRBV3-2) to TRBJ1-5; D is unclear. V gave up 6 bases and J gave up 4 bases, with 13 bases separating them. The CDR3 length is 14 residues. CDR1 and CDR2 (germline): LGHDT, YNNKEL (reference sequence). The CDR3 DNA reads TGTGCCAGCAGGAGTTCGGGTCTTAATCAGCCCCAGCATTTT. Its translation is CASRSSGLNQPQHF.

This chain connects TRBV15 to TRBJ1-5; no reliable D call. The CDR3 runs to 12 residues. Germline V gene lookup returns CDR1 LNHNV and CDR2 YYDKDF (reference sequence). The V end was cut by 5 bases, the J end by 3 bases, with 5 bases between. The CDR3 DNA reads as TGTGCCACCAGCCCATTCAATCAGCCCCAGCATTTT. Its translation is CATSPFNQPQHF.

The chain couples TRBV11-2 to TRBJ1-2; no firm D call. Germline V lookup: CDR1 SGHAT, CDR2 FQNNGV. Trimming removed 0 bases from V and 4 bases from J, with 12 bases in between. The CDR3 sequence is 15 residues long. In DNA form, the CDR3 reads TGTGCCAGCAGCTTAGATCGAAACAATCGCTATGGCTACACCTTC. This sequence encodes CASSLDRNNRYGYTF.

The genes are TRBV5-4 and TRBJ1-1; possible D gene TRBD1, 5 bases. V was pared by 0 bases and J by 1 base, with 13 bases between. Germline V gene sequence: CDR1 SGHNT, CDR2 YYREEE (reference sequence). The CDR3 contains 16 residues. The CDR3 DNA sequence: TGTGCCAGCAGCTTGGACAGGAGACCCACGAACACTGAAGCTTTCTTT. The encoded protein is CASSLDRRPTNTEAFF.

This clone has just a few counts. In DNA, the CDR3 is TGTGCCAGTAGTATACCGGGACAGGTCTACGAGCAGTACTTC. This encodes CASSIPGQVYEQYF. The V call is TRBV19, the J call TRBJ2-7; 8 bases are a match to TRBD1. This CDR3 is built from 14 residues. After removal of 2 bases from V and 3 bases from J, the junction contained 3 bases not matched to a gene. Germline V CDR1 and CDR2: LNHDA, SQIVND (reference sequence).

The chain carries TRBV6-5 and TRBJ2-1; 9 positions match TRBD2. This CDR3 is 15 amino acids long. In germline, CDR1 is MNHEY, CDR2 SVGAGI. V shed 8 bases, J shed 0 bases, and the junction held 5 bases outside the gene matches. The CDR3 is CASGQRGDSYNEQFF. The DNA for the CDR3 is TGTGCCAGCGGGCAGCGGGGGGACTCCTACAATGAGCAGTTCTTC.

The V call is TRBV5-4, the J call TRBJ1-1, with D possibly TRBD1 on 5 matching bases. CDR1 and CDR2 from the germline V gene are SGHNT and YYREEE (reference sequence). CDR3 size: 13 residues. Trimming shortened V by 1 base and J by 1 base, and 5 bases separated the two germline ends. This chain's CDR3 is CASSLQGNTEAFF. The CDR3 DNA sequence: TGTGCCAGCAGCTTGCAGGGGAACACTGAAGCTTTCTTT.

This sequence joins TRBV2 and TRBJ2-2, with D perhaps matching TRBD2 (5 bases). Trimming took off 8 bases at V and 1 base at J, with 17 bases between the two ends. There are 16 residues in the CDR3. Germline V CDR1 and CDR2: SNHLY, FYNNEI. The CDR3 nucleotides read TGTGCCAGCGCTCTCTCGCTAGCCAAGAACACCGGGGAGCTGTTTTTT. Amino acid sequence: CASALSLAKNTGELFF.

This clone was seen a single time. The rearrangement uses TRBV5-1 and TRBJ1-2; TRBD1 might be the D (6 bases). The CDR3 has 17 amino acids. Germline V lookup: CDR1 SGHRS, CDR2 YFSETQ. V shed 2 bases and J shed 4 bases, with 21 bases lying between them. The CDR3 is CASSLVVRGSDGYGYTF. In DNA, the CDR3 is TGCGCCAGCAGCTTAGTCGTCAGGGGTAGTGATGGCTATGGCTACACCTTC.

CDR3 sequence: CASSPQDSVGGRSFF. The CDR3 DNA reads as TGTGCCAGCTCACCACAAGATTCGGTCGGGGGGAGGTCTTTCTTT. The V call is TRBV18, the J call TRBJ1-1, with a tentative D call TRBD1 (5 bases). In germline, CDR1 is KGHSH, CDR2 LQKENI. This CDR3 comprises 15 residues. V was shortened by 1 base and J by 12 bases, with 21 bases between the two germline ends.

This clone has just one count. The chain employs TRBV19 and TRBJ1-2; maybe TRBD1 (5 bases). Germline values: CDR1 LNHDA, CDR2 SQIVND (reference sequence). The germline V and J ends were trimmed by 7 bases and 8 bases, with 32 bases remaining between them. The CDR3 length is 18 residues. The CDR3, as DNA: TGTGCCAGTACCCCGACCATCTATCCATCGACAGACAGAGGAGGCTACACCTTC. Its protein is CASTPTIYPSTDRGGYTF. Complete variable domain (other parts from reference TRBV19 and TRBJ1-2): DGGITQSPKYLFRKEGQNVTLSCEQNLNHDAMYWYRQDPGQGLRLIYYSQIVNDFQKGDIAEGYSVSREKKESFPLTVTSAQKNPTAFYLCASTPTIYPSTDRGGYTFGSGTRLTVV.

CDR3 amino acids: CAISGGTGTVDEAFF. The CDR3 DNA follows: TGTGCCATCAGCGGAGGAACCGGGACAGTGGATGAAGCTTTCTTT. This chain uses TRBV10-3 with TRBJ1-1; the match to TRBD1 covers 7 bases. V was clipped by 6 bases and J by 7 bases; unmatched bases: 14. Germline CDR1 is ENHRY and CDR2 is SYGVKD. This CDR3 contains 15 residues.

The gene calls are TRBV4-3 and TRBJ1-2; a weak D match, TRBD1 (6 bases). V was trimmed by 4 bases and J by 5 bases, leaving 26 bases between them. Germline assignment: CDR1 LGHNA and CDR2 YSLEER. There are 18 residues in the CDR3. Here the CDR3 DNA reads TGCGCCAGCAGCCTAGAATATGAAGGGGGTCCCCCTTTATATGGCTACACCTTC. This encodes CASSLEYEGGPPLYGYTF.

The rearrangement links TRBV5-1 to TRBJ2-1, with 9 nucleotides matching TRBD1. The CDR3 spans 15 residues. The J segment lost 6 bases and the V segment lost 0 bases, leaving 4 bases of the junction unmatched. From germline, CDR1 is SGHRS and CDR2 YFSETQ. CDR3: CASSLAGTGRNEQFF. CDR3 DNA sequence: TGCGCCAGCAGCTTGGCCGGGACAGGGCGCAATGAGCAGTTCTTC.

The chain couples TRBV7-2 to TRBJ1-1, with a weak D call TRBD1 (5 bases). Trimming took 6 bases from V and 2 from J, leaving 16 bases between them. Germline assignment: CDR1 SGHTA and CDR2 FQGNSA. This CDR3 region has 15 residues. The DNA of the CDR3 is TGTGCCAGCAGTCGGACGGGGGGTGGCAACACTGAAGCTTTCTTT. Its protein is CASSRTGGGNTEAFF.